This T cell receptor beta chain was obtained from a study of naive and memory T cell subsets. General study findings and limits: Naive repertoires, especially CD8, held a few larger clonotypes, possibly memory cells re-expressing CD45RA. Over 90% of naive TCR sequences appeared only once, unlike memory subsets.

CDR1 is DFQATT, CDR2 SNEGSKA, per germline (reference sequence). The CDR3 is 13 amino acids. Trimming left V 2 bases short and J 0 bases short, with 8 bases between. Two oligonucleotides, mixed equimolar, formed the beta constant-region primer covering TRBC1 and TRBC2. Four rounds of PCR amplified the ligated cDNA using nested alpha and beta constant-region primers plus SP2. One entry per CDR3 protein results from TCRdb running MiXCR on the UMI-ligation and nested PCR reads. The sample lists 120,000 to 150,000 distinct CDR3 sequences; approximately 21% were seen once. As for this clonotype: Its antigen remains unidentified.

After the first PCR, alpha and beta chain libraries were processed separately. J is TRBJ2-7 and V is TRBV20-1; D is ambiguous. This TCR came from a human donor in good health. Sequencing was performed on naive CD8+ T cells from blood. The chain's CDR3 is CSARFRSSYEQYF. CDR3 in DNA: TGCAGTGCTAGATTCCGGAGCTCCTACGAGCAGTACTTC.